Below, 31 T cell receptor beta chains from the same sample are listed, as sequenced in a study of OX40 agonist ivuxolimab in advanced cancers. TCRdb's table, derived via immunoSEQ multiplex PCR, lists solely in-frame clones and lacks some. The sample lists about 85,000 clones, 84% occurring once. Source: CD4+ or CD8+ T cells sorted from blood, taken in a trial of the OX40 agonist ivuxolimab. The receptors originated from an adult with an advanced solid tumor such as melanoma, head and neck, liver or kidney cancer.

The CDR3 protein is CASSLTRGDYGYTF. CDR3 DNA sequence: TGTGCCAGCAGTTTAACGAGGGGGGACTATGGCTACACCTTC. V usage is TRBV28 and J usage is TRBJ1-2; D may be TRBD1 (6 bases). CDR1 is MDHEN and CDR2 is SYDVKM in the germline V gene. The V and J ends lost 2 bases and 3 bases respectively, with 10 bases between them. The CDR3 spans 14 residues.

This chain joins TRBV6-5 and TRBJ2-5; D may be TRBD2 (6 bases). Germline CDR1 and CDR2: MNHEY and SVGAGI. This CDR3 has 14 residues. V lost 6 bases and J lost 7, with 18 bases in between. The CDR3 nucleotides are TGTGCCAGCAGGACGGGTGTGGAGGGATTGACCCAGTACTTC. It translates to CASRTGVEGLTQYF.

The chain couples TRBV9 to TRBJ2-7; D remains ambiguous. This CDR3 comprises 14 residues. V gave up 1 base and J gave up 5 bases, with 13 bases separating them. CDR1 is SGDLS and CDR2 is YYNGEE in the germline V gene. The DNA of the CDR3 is TGTGCCAGCAGCGTATCTACTTCGAGTCACGAGCAGTACTTC. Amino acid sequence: CASSVSTSSHEQYF.

For the CDR3, the DNA is TGTGCCAGTAGTCGACGGGAGCGGCTTTCCTACAATGAGCAGTTCTTC. Translated, it gives CASSRRERLSYNEQFF. V and J are TRBV19 and TRBJ2-1; tentatively, D is TRBD2 (6 bases). V was clipped by 5 bases and J by 1 base, with 15 bases between them. The CDR3 runs 16 residues. Germline CDR1 LNHDA, CDR2 SQIVND (reference sequence).

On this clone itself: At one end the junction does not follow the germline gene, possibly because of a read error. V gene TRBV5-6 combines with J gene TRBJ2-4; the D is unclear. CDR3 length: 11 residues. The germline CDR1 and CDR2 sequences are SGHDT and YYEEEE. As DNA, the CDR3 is TGTGCCAGCAGCTTGGGCCCCTCTTGGGACTTC. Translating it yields CASSLGPSWDF. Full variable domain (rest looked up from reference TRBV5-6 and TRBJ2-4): DAGVTQSPTHLIKTRGQQVTLRCSPKSGHDTVSWYQQALGQGPQFIFQYYEEEERQRGNFPDRFSGHQFPNYSSELNVNALLLGDSALYLCASSLGPSWDFGAGTRLSVL.

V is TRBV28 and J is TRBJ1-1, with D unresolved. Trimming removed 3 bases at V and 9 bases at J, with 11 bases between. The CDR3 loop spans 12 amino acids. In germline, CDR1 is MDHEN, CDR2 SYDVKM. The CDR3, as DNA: TGTGCCAGCAGTTTTAACGGGGAAAAAGCTTTCTTT. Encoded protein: CASSFNGEKAFF.

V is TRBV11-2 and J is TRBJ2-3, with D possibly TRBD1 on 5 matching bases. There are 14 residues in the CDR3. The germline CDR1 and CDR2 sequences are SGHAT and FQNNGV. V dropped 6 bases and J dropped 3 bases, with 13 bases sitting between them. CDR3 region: CASRPTGLTDTQYF. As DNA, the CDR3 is TGTGCCAGCAGACCCACAGGTTTGACAGATACGCAGTATTTT.

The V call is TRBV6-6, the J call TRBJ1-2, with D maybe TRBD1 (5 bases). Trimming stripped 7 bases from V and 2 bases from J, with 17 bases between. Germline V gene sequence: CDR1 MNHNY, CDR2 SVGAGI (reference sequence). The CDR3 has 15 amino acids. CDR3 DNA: TGTGCCAGCAACCGATGGGACGGAGAAAACTATGGCTACACCTTC. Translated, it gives CASNRWDGENYGYTF.

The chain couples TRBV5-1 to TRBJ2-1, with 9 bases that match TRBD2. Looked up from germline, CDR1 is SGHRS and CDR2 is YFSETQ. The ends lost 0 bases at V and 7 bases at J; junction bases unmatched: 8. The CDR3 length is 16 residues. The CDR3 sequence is CASSLEGSGSWNEQFF. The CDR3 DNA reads TGCGCCAGCAGCTTGGAGGGTAGCGGGAGTTGGAATGAGCAGTTCTTC.

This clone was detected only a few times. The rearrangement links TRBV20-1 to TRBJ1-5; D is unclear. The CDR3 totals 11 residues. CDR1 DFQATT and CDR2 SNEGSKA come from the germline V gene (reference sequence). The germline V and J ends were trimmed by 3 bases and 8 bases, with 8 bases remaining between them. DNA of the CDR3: TGCAGTGCTAGGGGTGGTGAGCCCCAGCATTTT. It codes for CSARGGEPQHF.

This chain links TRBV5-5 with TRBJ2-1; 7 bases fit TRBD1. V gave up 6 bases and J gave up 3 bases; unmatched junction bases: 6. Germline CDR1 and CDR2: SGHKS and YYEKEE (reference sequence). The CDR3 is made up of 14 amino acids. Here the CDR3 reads CASTLRDSYNEQFF. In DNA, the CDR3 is TGTGCCAGCACCCTCCGGGACAGCTACAATGAGCAGTTCTTC.

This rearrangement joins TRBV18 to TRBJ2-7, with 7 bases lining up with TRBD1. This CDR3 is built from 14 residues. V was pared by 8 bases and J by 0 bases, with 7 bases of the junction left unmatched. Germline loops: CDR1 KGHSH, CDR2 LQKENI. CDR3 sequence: CASRLDRSSYEQYF. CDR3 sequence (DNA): TGTGCCAGCAGACTGGACAGGAGCTCCTACGAGCAGTACTTC. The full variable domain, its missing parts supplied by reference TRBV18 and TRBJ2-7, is NAGVMQNPRHLVRRRGQEARLRCSPMKGHSHVYWYRQLPEEGLKFMVYLQKENIIDESGMPKERFSAEFPKEGPSILRIQQVVRGDSAAYFCASRLDRSSYEQYFGPGTRLTVT.

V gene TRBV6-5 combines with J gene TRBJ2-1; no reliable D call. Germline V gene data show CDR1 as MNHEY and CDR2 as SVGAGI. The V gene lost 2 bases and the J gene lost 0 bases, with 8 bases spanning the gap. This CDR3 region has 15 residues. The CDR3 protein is CASSYRFSSYNEQFF. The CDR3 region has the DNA TGTGCCAGCAGTTACAGGTTTAGCTCCTACAATGAGCAGTTCTTC.

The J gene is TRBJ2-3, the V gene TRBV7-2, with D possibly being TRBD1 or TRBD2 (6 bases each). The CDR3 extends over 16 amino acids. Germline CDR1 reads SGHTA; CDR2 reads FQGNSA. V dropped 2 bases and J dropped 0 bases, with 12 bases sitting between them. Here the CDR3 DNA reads TGTGCCAGCAGCTTAAGGGGGGACGGTAGCACAGATACGCAGTATTTT. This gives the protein CASSLRGDGSTDTQYF.

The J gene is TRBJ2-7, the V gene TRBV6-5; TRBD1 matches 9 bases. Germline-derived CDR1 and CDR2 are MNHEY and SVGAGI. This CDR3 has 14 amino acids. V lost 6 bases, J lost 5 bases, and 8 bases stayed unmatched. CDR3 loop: CASRSGTGSHEQYV. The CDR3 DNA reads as TGTGCCAGCAGAAGCGGGACAGGGTCCCACGAGCAGTACGTC.

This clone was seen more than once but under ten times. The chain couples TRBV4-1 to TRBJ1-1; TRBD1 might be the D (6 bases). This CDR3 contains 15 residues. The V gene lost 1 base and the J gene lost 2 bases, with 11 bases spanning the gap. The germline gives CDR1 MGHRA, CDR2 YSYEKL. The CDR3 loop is CASSQGGRGNTEAFF. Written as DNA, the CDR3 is TGCGCCAGCAGCCAAGGTGGCAGGGGAAACACTGAAGCTTTCTTT.

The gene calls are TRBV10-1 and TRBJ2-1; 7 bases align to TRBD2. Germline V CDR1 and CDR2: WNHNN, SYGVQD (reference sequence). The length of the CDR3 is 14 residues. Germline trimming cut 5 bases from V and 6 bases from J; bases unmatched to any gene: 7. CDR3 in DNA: TGCGCCAGCAGTTCGTGGGGGGGAGGCAATGAGCAGTTCTTC. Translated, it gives CASSSWGGGNEQFF.

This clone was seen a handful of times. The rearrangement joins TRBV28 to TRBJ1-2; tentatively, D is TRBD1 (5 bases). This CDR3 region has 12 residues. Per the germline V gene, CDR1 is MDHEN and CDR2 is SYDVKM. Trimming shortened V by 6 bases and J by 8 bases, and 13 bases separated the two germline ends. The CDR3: CASRAPGLGYTF. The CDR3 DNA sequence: TGTGCCAGCAGGGCCCCGGGGCTGGGCTACACCTTC.

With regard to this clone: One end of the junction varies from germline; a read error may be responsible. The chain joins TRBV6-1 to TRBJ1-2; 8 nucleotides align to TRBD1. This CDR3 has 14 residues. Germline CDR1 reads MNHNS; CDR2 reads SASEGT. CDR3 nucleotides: TGTGCCAGCAGAGAAGGACAGGGAAGGTTCGGCTACACCTTC. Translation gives CASREGQGRFGYTF.

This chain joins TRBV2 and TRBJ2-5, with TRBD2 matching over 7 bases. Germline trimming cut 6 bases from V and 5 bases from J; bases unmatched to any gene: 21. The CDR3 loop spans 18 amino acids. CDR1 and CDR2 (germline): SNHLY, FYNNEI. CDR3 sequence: CASSLPLSGTASVETQYF. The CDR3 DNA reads TGTGCCAGCAGCCTACCCCTGAGCGGGACCGCTTCCGTGGAGACCCAGTACTTC.

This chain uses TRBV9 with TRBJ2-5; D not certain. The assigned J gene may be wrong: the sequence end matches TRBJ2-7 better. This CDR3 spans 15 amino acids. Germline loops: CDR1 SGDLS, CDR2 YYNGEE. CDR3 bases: TGTGCCAGCAGCGTAGGGACGGTGGGTTCCTACGAGCAGTACTTC. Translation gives CASSVGTVGSYEQYF.

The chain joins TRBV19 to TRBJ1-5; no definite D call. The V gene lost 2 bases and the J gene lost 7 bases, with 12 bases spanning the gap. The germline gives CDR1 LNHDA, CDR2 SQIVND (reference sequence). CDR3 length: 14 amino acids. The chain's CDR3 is CASSIRRVGQPQHF. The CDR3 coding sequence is TGTGCCAGTAGTATAAGGAGGGTTGGGCAGCCCCAGCATTTT.

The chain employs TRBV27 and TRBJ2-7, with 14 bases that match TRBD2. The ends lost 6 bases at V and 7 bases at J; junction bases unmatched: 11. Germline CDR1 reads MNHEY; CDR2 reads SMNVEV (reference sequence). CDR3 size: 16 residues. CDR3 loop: CASSLTGLAGAGEQYF. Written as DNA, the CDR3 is TGTGCCAGCAGCCTAACGGGACTAGCGGGAGCAGGTGAGCAGTACTTC.

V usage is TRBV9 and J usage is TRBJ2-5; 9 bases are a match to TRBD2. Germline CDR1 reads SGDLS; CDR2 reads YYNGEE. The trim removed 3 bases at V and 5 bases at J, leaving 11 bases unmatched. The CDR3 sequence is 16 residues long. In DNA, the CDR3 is TGTGCCAGCAGCGCGGGACTAGCCCGATTGAGGGAGACCCAGTACTTC. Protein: CASSAGLARLRETQYF.

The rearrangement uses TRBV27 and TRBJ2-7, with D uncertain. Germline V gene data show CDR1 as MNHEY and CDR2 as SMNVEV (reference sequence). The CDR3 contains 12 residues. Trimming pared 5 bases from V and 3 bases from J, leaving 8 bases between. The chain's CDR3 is CASSRSNYEQYF. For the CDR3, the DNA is TGTGCCAGCAGTCGGTCAAACTACGAGCAGTACTTC.

The chain's CDR3 is CAWSERETQYF. In DNA, the CDR3 is TGTGCCTGGAGTGAGCGGGAGACCCAGTACTTC. V usage is TRBV30 and J usage is TRBJ2-5; weak D call: TRBD2 (5 bases). Deletions cut 1 base from V and 5 bases from J, with 5 bases between. This CDR3 region has 11 residues. In germline, CDR1 is GTSNPN, CDR2 SVGIG (reference sequence).

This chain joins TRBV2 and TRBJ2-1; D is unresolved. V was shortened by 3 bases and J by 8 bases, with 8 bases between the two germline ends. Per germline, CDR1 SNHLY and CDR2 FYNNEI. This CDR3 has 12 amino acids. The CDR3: CASSETGDEQFF. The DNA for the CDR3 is TGTGCCAGCAGTGAGACTGGGGATGAGCAGTTCTTC.

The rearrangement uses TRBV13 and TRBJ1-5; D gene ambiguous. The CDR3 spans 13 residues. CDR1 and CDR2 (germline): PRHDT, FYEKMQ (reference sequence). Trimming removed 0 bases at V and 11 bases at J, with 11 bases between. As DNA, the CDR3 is TGTGCCAGCAGCTTAGGGGCATTCAGTACCCAGCATTTT. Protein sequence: CASSLGAFSTQHF.

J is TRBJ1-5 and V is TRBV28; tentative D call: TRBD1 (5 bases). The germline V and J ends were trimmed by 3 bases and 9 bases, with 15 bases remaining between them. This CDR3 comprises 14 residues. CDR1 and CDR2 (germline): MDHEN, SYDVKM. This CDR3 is CASSFGGSGWPQHF. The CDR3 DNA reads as TGTGCCAGCAGTTTCGGGGGATCCGGGTGGCCCCAGCATTTT. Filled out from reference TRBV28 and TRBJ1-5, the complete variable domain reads DVKVTQSSRYLVKRTGEKVFLECVQDMDHENMFWYRQDPGLGLRLIYFSYDVKMKEKGDIPEGYSVSREKKERFSLILESASTNQTSMYLCASSFGGSGWPQHFGDGTRLSIL.

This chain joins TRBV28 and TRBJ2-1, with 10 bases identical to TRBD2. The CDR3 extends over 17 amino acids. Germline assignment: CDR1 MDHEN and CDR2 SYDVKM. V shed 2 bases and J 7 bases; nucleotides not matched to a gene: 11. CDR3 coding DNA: TGTGCCAGCAGTTTACTCTCCGAGCGGGAGGGCCGGAATGAGCAGTTCTTC. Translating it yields CASSLLSEREGRNEQFF.

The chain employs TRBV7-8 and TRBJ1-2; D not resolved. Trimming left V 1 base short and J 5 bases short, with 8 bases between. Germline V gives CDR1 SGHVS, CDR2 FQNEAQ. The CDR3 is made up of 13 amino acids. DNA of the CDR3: TGTGCCAGCAGCTTAGACGCCAGGTATGGCTACACCTTC. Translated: CASSLDARYGYTF.